Listed here are 12 T cell receptor beta chains from one sample, sequenced in a study of cytomegalovirus exposure and HLA in healthy donors. The PCR employed 60 Vbeta primers together with 13 Jbeta primers. Here immunoSEQ multiplex PCR was the method, and the copy in TCRdb shows in-frame clones only, minus some. The sample has 110,000 to 150,000 clones, just under 70% seen once. What was sequenced was PBMCs. The receptor set was obtained from a man in his fifties or sixties in good health and CMV-seronegative.

The chain carries TRBV7-2 and TRBJ2-5, with 7 nucleotides matching TRBD2. The J call may be mistaken, given a closer DNA end match to TRBJ2-7. Germline lookup yields CDR1 SGHTA and CDR2 FQGNSA. The CDR3 runs to 15 residues. CDR3 nucleotides: TGTGCCAGCAGCTTATCGGCGGGAGAGATCTACGAGCAGTACTTC. Its translation: CASSLSAGEIYEQYF.

The chain uses TRBV6-4 and TRBJ2-6, with 8 bases matching TRBD2. The germline V gene has CDR1 MRHNA and CDR2 SNTAGT. The CDR3 spans 16 residues. Germline trimming cut 5 bases from V and 2 bases from J; bases unmatched to any gene: 5. As DNA, the CDR3 is TGTGCCAGCAGTCTCCAAGCGGGAGCTGGGGCCAACGTCCTGACTTTC. Translation: CASSLQAGAGANVLTF.

Comments on this clone: The same CDR3 arises from other DNA sequences in this sample as well. V is TRBV28 and J is TRBJ1-1, with TRBD1 matching 8 bases. The CDR3 loop spans 13 amino acids. The germline V gene encodes CDR1 MDHEN and CDR2 SYDVKM. The J segment lost 3 bases and the V segment lost 5 bases, leaving 2 bases of the junction unmatched. The CDR3 region is CASSDRGDTEAFF. Here the CDR3 DNA reads TGTGCCAGCAGTGACAGGGGTGACACTGAAGCTTTCTTT. The full variable domain, completed using reference TRBV28 and TRBJ1-1, is DVKVTQSSRYLVKRTGEKVFLECVQDMDHENMFWYRQDPGLGLRLIYFSYDVKMKEKGDIPEGYSVSREKKERFSLILESASTNQTSMYLCASSDRGDTEAFFGQGTRLTVV.

This rearrangement joins TRBV28 to TRBJ1-1; D may be TRBD1 (5 bases). This CDR3 is built from 12 residues. Germline assignment: CDR1 MDHEN and CDR2 SYDVKM. V was clipped by 6 bases and J by 7 bases, with 12 bases between them. The CDR3 protein is CASSPRVLEAFF. The CDR3 nucleotides are TGTGCCAGCAGCCCCAGGGTTCTTGAAGCTTTCTTT.

In this sample, this clone turned up a few times. The V call is TRBV27, the J call TRBJ1-4; D remains unclear. CDR3 length: 14 residues. Looked up from germline, CDR1 is MNHEY and CDR2 is SMNVEV (reference sequence). V was clipped by 3 bases and J by 3 bases, with 8 bases between them. The CDR3 coding sequence is TGTGCCAGCAGTTTGAATGGCCCTAATGAAAAACTGTTTTTT. This gives the protein CASSLNGPNEKLFF.

This chain uses TRBV6-4 with TRBJ2-1; D gene uncertain. Germline values: CDR1 MRHNA, CDR2 SNTAGT. V lost 6 bases and J 0 bases, leaving 12 bases between the germline ends. The CDR3 sequence is 15 residues long. The CDR3 sequence is CASRELSSSYNEQFF. CDR3 in DNA: TGTGCCAGCAGGGAGCTCAGCAGCTCCTACAATGAGCAGTTCTTC.

V is TRBV7-6 and J is TRBJ2-1, with 9 positions matching TRBD1. With V trimmed by 0 bases and J by 7 bases, 16 bases remained unmatched. The CDR3 consists of 19 residues. CDR1 and CDR2 (germline): SGHVS, FNYEAQ. Here the CDR3 reads CASSLAPLSGTGNRNEQFF. The CDR3 bases are TGTGCCAGCAGCTTAGCGCCACTTTCTGGGACAGGGAACCGGAATGAGCAGTTCTTC.

Comment on this clone: This specimen includes other DNA sequences encoding the same CDR3. The chain employs TRBV5-8 and TRBJ2-2; 8 bases align to TRBD2. V was clipped by 2 bases and J by 2 bases; unmatched bases: 17. CDR1 is SGHTS, CDR2 YDEGEE, per germline. This CDR3 region has 20 residues. The CDR3 here is CASSFQREGRGRENTGELFF. Here the CDR3 DNA reads TGTGCCAGCAGCTTCCAACGGGAGGGCCGCGGAAGGGAAAACACCGGGGAGCTGTTTTTT.

This clone was observed a handful of times. The chain's CDR3 is CASSSRGTSGTNTGELFF. The CDR3, as DNA: TGTGCCAGCAGTTCCCGGGGGACTAGCGGGACGAACACCGGGGAGCTGTTTTTT. This rearrangement joins TRBV28 to TRBJ2-2, with 13 nucleotides matching TRBD2. Germline V gene data show CDR1 as MDHEN and CDR2 as SYDVKM. V was clipped by 4 bases and J by 0 bases; unmatched bases: 5. This CDR3 comprises 18 residues. Full variable domain (rest looked up from reference TRBV28 and TRBJ2-2): DVKVTQSSRYLVKRTGEKVFLECVQDMDHENMFWYRQDPGLGLRLIYFSYDVKMKEKGDIPEGYSVSREKKERFSLILESASTNQTSMYLCASSSRGTSGTNTGELFFGEGSRLTVL.

There are a few counts of this clone. V and J are TRBV5-1 and TRBJ2-7; a possible D gene is TRBD1 (5 bases). Germline CDR1 reads SGHRS; CDR2 reads YFSETQ. The CDR3 is 16 residues long. Trimming stripped 0 bases from V and 2 bases from J, with 15 bases between. The CDR3 protein is CASSLVESRATYEQYF. For the CDR3, the DNA is TGCGCCAGCAGCTTGGTTGAATCCAGGGCAACCTACGAGCAGTACTTC.

The CDR3 sequence: CASTQEVSGGKLFF. The DNA of the CDR3 is TGTGCCAGCACCCAGGAGGTCTCAGGGGGAAAACTGTTTTTT. The rearrangement links TRBV6-1 to TRBJ1-4, with TRBD1 matching over 7 bases. The junction had 12 bases not matched to a gene; V was cut back by 7 bases and J by 10 bases. From germline, CDR1 is MNHNS and CDR2 SASEGT. The CDR3 covers 14 residues.

This clone occurred a few times. The chain combines TRBV5-1 with TRBJ1-6; no clear D. V lost 0 bases and J 9 bases, leaving 16 bases between the germline ends. Germline V gene sequence: CDR1 SGHRS, CDR2 YFSETQ. The CDR3 has 16 amino acids. The CDR3 DNA reads TGCGCCAGCAGCTTGGGGACGGGAGGGTTGAGTTCACCCCTCCACTTT. Protein sequence: CASSLGTGGLSSPLHF.